The sequence of this TCR beta chain was determined in a study of shared clonotypes between healthy human individuals. The germline V gene has CDR1 SGHVS and CDR2 FQNEAQ. Losses at the gene ends were 3 bases for V and 2 bases for J; bases not matched to a gene: 15. This CDR3 is 18 amino acids long. Only CD45RO-negative cells positively selected for CCR7 counted as naive CD8 cells, so terminally differentiated effector memory CD45RA+ cells were excluded. Assay used: immunoSEQ multiplex PCR; TCRdb lists only in-frame clones, some missing. The sample gives around 2.1 million clones, roughly 91% of which show up once; 1.7% is in the top ten.

Material: naive CD8+ T cells from PBMCs. This TCR derives from a man aged 18-30 years in good health. Some clones in this sample may be carry-over from other donors' samples. The rearrangement links TRBV7-8 to TRBJ1-1; 7 bases map to TRBD1. The CDR3 is CASSLKALNRGVNTEAFF. As DNA, the CDR3 is TGTGCCAGCAGCTTGAAAGCACTGAACAGGGGAGTTAACACTGAAGCTTTCTTT.